This T cell receptor beta chain was sequenced for a study of blood T cells in healthy people across ages. Next came a second PCR, run for about 7 to 12 cycles, which used a sample-barcoded 5' primer along with a J-beta primer mix. In TCRdb, the 5' RACE reads were re-called with MiXCR into one record per CDR3 protein. The table includes hundreds of thousands of distinct CDR3 sequences, 55% to 75% detected once. The CDR3 runs to 15 residues. Germline CDR1 and CDR2: SNHLY and FYNNEI. V was cut by 3 bases and J by 7 bases, with 16 bases left in between. The sequence was collected from a man aged 25 to 40 in good health. The J gene is TRBJ1-5, the V gene TRBV2; the D is unclear. The sequenced sample consisted of blood. The CDR3 protein is CASSDRVSREQPQHF. The CDR3 DNA is TGTGCCAGCAGTGATCGGGTTTCTCGAGAGCAGCCCCAGCATTTT.